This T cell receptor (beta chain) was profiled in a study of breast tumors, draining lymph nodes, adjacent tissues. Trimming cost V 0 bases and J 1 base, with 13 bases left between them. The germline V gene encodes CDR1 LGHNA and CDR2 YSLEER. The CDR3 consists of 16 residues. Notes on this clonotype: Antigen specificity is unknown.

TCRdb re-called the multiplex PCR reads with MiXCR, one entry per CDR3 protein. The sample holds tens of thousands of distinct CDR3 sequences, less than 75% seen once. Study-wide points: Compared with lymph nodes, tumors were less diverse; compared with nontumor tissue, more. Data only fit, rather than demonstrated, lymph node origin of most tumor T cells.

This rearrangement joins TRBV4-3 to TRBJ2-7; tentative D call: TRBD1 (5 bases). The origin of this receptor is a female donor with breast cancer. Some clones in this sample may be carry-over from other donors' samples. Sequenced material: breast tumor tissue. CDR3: CASSQDWTQDSYEQYF. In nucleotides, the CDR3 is TGCGCCAGCAGCCAAGATTGGACACAAGATTCCTACGAGCAGTACTTC.